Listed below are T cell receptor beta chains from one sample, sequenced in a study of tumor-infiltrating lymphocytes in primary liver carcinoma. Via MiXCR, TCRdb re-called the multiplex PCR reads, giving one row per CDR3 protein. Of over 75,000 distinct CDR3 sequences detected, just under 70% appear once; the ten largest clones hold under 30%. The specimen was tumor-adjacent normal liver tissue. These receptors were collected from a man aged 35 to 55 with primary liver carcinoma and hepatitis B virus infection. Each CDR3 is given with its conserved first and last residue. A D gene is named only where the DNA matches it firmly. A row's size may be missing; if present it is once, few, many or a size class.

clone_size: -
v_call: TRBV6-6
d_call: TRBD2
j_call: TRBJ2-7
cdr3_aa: CASSYSSLAGAYDQYF
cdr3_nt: TGTGCCAGCAGTTACTCTAGCCTAGCGGGAGCCTACGATCAGTACTTC

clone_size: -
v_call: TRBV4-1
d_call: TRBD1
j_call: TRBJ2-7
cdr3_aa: CASSIPDREEYEQYF
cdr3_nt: TGCGCCAGCAGCATCCCGGACAGGGAGGAGTACGAGCAGTACTTC

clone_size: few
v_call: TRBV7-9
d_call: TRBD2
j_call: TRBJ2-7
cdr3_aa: CASSSPLAGHYEQYF
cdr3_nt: TGTGCCAGCAGCTCTCCACTAGCGGGCCATTACGAGCAGTACTTC

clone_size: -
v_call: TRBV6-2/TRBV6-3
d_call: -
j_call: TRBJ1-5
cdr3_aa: CASNYSGFFGDRSNQPQHF
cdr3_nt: TGTGCCAGCAATTACTCAGGTTTCTTTGGGGATAGGAGCAATCAGCCCCAGCATTTT

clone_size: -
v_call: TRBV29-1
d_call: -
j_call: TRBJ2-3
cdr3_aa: CSVGRGGDTDTQYF
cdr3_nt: TGCAGCGTTGGGAGAGGGGGAGATACAGATACGCAGTATTTT

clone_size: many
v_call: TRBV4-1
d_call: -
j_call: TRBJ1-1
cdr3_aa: CASSHQRGGTGEAFF
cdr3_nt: TGCGCCAGCAGCCACCAAAGGGGAGGGACGGGTGAAGCTTTCTTT

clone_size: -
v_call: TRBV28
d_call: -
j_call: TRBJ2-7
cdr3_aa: CASSLGRDEQYF
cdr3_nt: TGTGCCAGCAGTTTAGGACGGGACGAGCAGTACTTC

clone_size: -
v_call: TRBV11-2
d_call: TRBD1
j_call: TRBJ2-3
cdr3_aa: CACSFDRGSDMQYF
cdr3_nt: TGTGCCTGCAGCTTCGACAGGGGGTCAGATATGCAGTATTTT

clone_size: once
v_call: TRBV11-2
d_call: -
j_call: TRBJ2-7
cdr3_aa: CVSSLFGAQEQYF
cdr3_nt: TGTGTCAGCAGCTTATTCGGGGCGCAAGAGCAGTACTTC

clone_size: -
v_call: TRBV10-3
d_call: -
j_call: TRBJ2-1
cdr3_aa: CAIGEIPWLNNEQFF
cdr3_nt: TGTGCCATCGGTGAGATTCCCTGGCTAAATAATGAGCAGTTCTTC

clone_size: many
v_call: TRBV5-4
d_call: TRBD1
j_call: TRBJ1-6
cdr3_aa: CASSPGQAGSPLHF
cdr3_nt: TGTGCCAGCAGCCCCGGACAGGCTGGTTCACCCCTCCACTTT

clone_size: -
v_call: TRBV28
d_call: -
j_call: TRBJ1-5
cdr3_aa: CAGGGWGQSQHF
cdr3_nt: TGTGCCGGAGGGGGTTGGGGTCAGTCCCAGCATTTT

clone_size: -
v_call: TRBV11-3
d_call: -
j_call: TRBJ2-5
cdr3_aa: CVSSPGTAHGTQYF
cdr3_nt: TGTGTCAGCAGCCCCGGGACGGCGCATGGTACCCAGTACTTC

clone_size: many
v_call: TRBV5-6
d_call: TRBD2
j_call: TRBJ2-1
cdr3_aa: CASSPGTSVNEQFF
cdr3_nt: TGTGCCAGCAGCCCCGGGACTAGCGTCAATGAGCAGTTCTTC

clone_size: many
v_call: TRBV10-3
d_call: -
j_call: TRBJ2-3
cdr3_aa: CATGGPRDSSTDTQYF
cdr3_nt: TGTGCCACGGGGGGCCCACGTGATTCTAGCACAGATACGCAGTATTTT

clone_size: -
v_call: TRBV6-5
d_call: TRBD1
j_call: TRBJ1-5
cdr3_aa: CAGSRRSGTGRATGHQPQHF
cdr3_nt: TGTGCCGGCAGTCGACGCTCCGGGACAGGGCGCGCTACCGGTCATCAGCCCCAGCATTTT

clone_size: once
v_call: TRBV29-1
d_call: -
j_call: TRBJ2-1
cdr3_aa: CSASPNEQSF
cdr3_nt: TGCAGCGCTTCCCCCAATGAGCAGTCCTTC

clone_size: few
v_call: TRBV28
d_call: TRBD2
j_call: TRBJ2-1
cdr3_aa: CASRTSGGSYNEQFF
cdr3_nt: TGTGCCAGCAGGACTAGCGGGGGCTCCTACAATGAGCAGTTCTTC

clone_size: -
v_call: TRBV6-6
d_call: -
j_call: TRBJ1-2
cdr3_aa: CATMIEGHYGYAF
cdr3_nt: TGTGCCACCATGATCGAAGGGCACTATGGCTACGCCTTC

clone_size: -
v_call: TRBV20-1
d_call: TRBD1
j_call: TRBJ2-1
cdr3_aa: CSAPTGTGYNERFF
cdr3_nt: TGCAGTGCGCCGACCGGGACAGGGTACAATGAGCGGTTCTTC

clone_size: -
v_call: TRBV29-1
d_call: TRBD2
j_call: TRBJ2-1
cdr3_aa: CSVVSGRAVEQLF
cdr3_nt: TGCAGCGTTGTTAGCGGGAGGGCAGTTGAGCAGTTATTC

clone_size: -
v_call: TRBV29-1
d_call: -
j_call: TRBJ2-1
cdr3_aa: CSVGPPPSSYNEQLF
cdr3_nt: TGCAGCGTGGGGCCTCCTCCCAGCTCCTATAATGAGCAGCTCTTC

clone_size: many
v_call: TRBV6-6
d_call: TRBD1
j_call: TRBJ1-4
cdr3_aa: CASKLTGEKEKLFF
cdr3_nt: TGTGCCAGCAAATTGACAGGGGAGAAAGAAAAACTGTTTTTT